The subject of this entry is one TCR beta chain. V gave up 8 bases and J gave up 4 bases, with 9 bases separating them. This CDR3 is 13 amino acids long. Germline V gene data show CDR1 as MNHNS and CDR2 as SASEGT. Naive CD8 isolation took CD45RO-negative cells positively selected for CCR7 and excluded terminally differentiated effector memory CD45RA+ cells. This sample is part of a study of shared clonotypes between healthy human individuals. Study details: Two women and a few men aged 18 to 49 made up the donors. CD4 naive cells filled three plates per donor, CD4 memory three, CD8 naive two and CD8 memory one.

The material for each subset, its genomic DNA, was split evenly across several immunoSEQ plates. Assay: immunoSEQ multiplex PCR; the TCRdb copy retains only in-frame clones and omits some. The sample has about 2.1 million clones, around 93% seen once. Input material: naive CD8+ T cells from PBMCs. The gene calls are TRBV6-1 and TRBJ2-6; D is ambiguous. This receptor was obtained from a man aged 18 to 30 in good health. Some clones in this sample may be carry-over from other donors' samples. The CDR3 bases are TGTGCCAGCTTAGGTCTGGGGGCCAACGTCCTGACTTTC. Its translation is CASLGLGANVLTF.